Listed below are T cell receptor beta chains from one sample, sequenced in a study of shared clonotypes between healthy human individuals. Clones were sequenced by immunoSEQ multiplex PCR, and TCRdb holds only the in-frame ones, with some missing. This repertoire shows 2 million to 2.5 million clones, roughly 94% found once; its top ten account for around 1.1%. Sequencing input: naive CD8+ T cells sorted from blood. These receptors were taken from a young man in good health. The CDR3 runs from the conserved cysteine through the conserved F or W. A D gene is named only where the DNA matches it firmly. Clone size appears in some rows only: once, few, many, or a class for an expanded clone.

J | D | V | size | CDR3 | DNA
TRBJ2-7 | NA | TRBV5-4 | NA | CASSLGALEQYF | TGTGCCAGCAGCTTGGGGGCGCTCGAGCAGTACTTC
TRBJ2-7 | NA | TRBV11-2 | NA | CASSMGLSSEQYF | TGTGCCAGCAGCATGGGACTTTCCAGCGAGCAGTACTTC
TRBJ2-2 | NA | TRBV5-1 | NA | CASSLWDTRGGELFF | TGCGCCAGCAGCTTGTGGGACACACGGGGCGGGGAGCTGTTTTTT
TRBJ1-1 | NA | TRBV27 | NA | CASSIPGFPEAFF | TGTGCCAGCAGTATCCCGGGGTTCCCTGAAGCTTTCTTT
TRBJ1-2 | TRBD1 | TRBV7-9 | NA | CASSQLTGVNYGYTF | TGTGCCAGCAGCCAATTGACAGGGGTTAACTATGGCTACACCTTC
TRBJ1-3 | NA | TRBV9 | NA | CASSVGGRSGNTIYF | TGTGCCAGCAGCGTAGGCGGCAGATCTGGAAACACCATATATTTT
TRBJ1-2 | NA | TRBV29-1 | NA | CSVESIGENYGYTF | TGCAGCGTTGAATCGATCGGGGAAAACTATGGCTACACCTTC
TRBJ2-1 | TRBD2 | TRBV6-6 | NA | CASSNLAGGGRNEQFF | TGTGCCAGCAGTAACCTAGCGGGAGGTGGTAGGAATGAGCAGTTCTTC
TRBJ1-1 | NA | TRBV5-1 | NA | CASSLAGQGEAFF | TGCGCCAGCAGCTTGGCTGGGCAGGGTGAAGCTTTCTTT
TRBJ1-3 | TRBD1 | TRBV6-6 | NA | CASSPETGATGNTIYF | TGTGCCAGCAGTCCAGAAACAGGGGCCACTGGAAACACCATATATTTT
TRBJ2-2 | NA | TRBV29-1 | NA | CSVPGTRDTGELFF | TGCAGCGTTCCCGGGACACGGGACACCGGGGAGCTGTTTTTT
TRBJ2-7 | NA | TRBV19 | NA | CASSIDPRAGSHEQYF | TGTGCCAGTAGTATAGACCCTCGGGCAGGGTCCCACGAGCAGTACTTC
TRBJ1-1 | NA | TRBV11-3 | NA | CASSFSENTEAFF | TGTGCCAGCAGCTTTAGCGAAAACACTGAAGCTTTCTTT
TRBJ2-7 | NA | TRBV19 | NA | CASSSDSYPTEQYF | TGTGCCAGTAGTAGCGACAGTTATCCTACTGAGCAGTACTTC
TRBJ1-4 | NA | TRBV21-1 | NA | CASTRGTGCQEKLFF | TGTGCCAGCACCAGGGGGACAGGGTGTCAGGAAAAACTGTTTTTT
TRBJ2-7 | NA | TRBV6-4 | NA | CASSDSKRRPLYEQYF | TGTGCCAGCAGTGACTCGAAGCGGCGGCCGCTTTACGAGCAGTACTTC
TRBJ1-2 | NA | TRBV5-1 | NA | CASSLEDNPYGYTF | TGCGCCAGCAGCTTGGAGGATAACCCTTATGGCTACACCTTC
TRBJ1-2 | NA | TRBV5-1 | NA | CASSLEYANYGYTF | TGCGCCAGCAGCTTGGAGTATGCTAACTATGGCTACACCTTC
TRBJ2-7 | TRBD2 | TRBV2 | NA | CASLPSPGSGRVYEQYF | TGTGCCAGCTTACCCTCCCCGGGTAGCGGGAGAGTTTACGAGCAGTACTTC
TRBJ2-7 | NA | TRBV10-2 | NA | CASSDEFYSYEQYF | TGCGCCAGCAGTGACGAATTTTACTCCTACGAGCAGTACTTC
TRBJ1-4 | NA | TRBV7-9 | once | CASSFSLGGPITEKLFF | TGTGCCAGCAGCTTTTCCCTAGGTGGCCCGATAACCGAAAAACTGTTTTTT
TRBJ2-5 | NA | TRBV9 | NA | CASSPLEGGEETQYF | TGTGCCAGCAGCCCATTGGAAGGAGGGGAAGAGACCCAGTACTTC
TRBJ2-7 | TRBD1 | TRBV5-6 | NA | CARTGGLYEQYF | TGTGCCAGGACAGGGGGCCTCTACGAGCAGTACTTC
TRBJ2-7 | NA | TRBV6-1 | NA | CASRLELAYEQYF | TGTGCCAGCAGACTAGAGTTGGCCTACGAGCAGTACTTC
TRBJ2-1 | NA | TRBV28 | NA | CASSLDVRSSYNEQFF | TGTGCCAGCAGTCTGGACGTCCGAAGCTCCTACAATGAGCAGTTCTTC
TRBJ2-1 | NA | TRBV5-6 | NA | CASSLSGVGEQFF | TGTGCCAGCAGCTTGTCCGGGGTCGGTGAGCAGTTCTTC
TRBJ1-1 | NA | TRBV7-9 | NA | CASSSRDPWGTEAFF | TGTGCCAGCAGCTCCAGGGATCCGTGGGGCACTGAAGCTTTCTTT
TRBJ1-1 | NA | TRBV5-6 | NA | CASSLGVYTEAFF | TGTGCCAGCAGCTTGGGAGTGTACACTGAAGCTTTCTTT
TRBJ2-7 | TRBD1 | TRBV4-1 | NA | CASSQVGTGPSYEQYF | TGCGCCAGCAGCCAAGTTGGGACAGGGCCGTCCTACGAGCAGTACTTC
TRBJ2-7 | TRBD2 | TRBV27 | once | CASSLSGRIPRYEQYF | TGTGCCAGCAGCCTGAGCGGGAGAATCCCCCGCTACGAGCAGTACTTC
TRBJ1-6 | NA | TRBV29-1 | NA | CSVEERVGGSYNSPLHF | TGCAGCGTTGAAGAGAGGGTGGGGGGCTCCTATAATTCACCCCTCCACTTT
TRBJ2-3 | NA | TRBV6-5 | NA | CASSYSLGTDTQYF | TGTGCCAGCAGTTACTCGTTGGGCACAGATACGCAGTATTTT
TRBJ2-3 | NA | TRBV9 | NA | CASSVDADTQYF | TGTGCCAGCAGCGTAGACGCAGATACGCAGTATTTT
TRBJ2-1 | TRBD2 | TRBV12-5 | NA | CASGSFTGGGQYNEQFF | TGTGCTAGTGGTTCTTTTACGGGAGGTGGGCAGTACAATGAGCAGTTCTTC
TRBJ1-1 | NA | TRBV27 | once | CASSLGPGMITEAFF | TGTGCCAGCAGTTTAGGCCCGGGGATGATTACTGAAGCTTTCTTT
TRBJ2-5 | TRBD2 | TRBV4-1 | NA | CASSQVISGGLPGETQYF | TGCGCCAGCAGCCAAGTGATTAGCGGGGGCCTTCCGGGGGAGACCCAGTACTTC
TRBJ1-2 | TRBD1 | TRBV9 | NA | CASSEGAGTDYGYTF | TGTGCCAGCAGCGAGGGGGCCGGGACAGACTATGGCTACACCTTC
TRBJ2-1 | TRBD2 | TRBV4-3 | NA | CASSQGSGIWGNEQFF | TGCGCCAGCAGCCAGGGGAGCGGGATTTGGGGCAATGAGCAGTTCTTC
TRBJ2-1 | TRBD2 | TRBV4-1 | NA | CASSHGRDLAGPYNEQFF | TGCGCCAGCAGCCACGGAAGGGATCTAGCGGGCCCCTACAATGAGCAGTTCTTC
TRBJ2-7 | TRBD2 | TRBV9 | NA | CASSGLAGGYEQYF | TGTGCCAGCAGCGGACTAGCGGGGGGCTACGAGCAGTACTTC
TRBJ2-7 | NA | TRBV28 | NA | CASSFWEGVYEQYF | TGTGCCAGCAGTTTCTGGGAGGGGGTATACGAGCAGTACTTC
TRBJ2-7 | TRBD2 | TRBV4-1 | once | CASSLGTGGGHEQYF | TGCGCCAGCAGCCTCGGGACCGGGGGGGGCCACGAGCAGTACTTC
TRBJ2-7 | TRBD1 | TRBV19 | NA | CASSTQIGQGEYF | TGTGCCAGTAGTACCCAAATCGGACAGGGAGAGTACTTC
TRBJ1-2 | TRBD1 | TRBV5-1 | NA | CASSLGQGINYGYTF | TGCGCCAGCAGCTTGGGACAGGGGATAAACTATGGCTACACCTTC
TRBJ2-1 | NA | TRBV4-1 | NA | CASSLAVRGDEQFF | TGCGCCAGCAGCCTGGCAGTGAGAGGCGATGAGCAGTTCTTC
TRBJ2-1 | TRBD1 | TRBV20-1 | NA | CSARQGYEQFF | TGCAGTGCTCGACAGGGGTATGAGCAGTTCTTC
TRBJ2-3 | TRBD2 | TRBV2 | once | CASSVSSGSPDTQYF | TGTGCCAGCAGTGTATCTAGCGGGAGTCCAGATACGCAGTATTTT